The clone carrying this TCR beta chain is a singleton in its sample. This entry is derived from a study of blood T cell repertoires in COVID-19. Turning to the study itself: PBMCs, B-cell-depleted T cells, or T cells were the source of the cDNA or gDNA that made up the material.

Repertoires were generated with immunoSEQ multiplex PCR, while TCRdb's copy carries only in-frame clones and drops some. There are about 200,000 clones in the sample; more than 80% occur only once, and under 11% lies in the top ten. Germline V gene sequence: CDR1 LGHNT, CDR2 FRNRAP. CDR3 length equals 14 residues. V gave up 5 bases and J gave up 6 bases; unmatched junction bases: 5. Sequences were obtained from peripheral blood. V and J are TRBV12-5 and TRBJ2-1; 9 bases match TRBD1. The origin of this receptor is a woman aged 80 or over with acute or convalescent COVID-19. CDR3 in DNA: TGTGCTAGTGGTCCCCGGACAGGGGTCAATGAGCAGTTCTTC. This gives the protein CASGPRTGVNEQFF.